Reported below is one T cell receptor beta chain. Its specificity is not known. Trimming at V came to 4 bases and at J to 6 bases, leaving 9 bases not matched to a gene. Looked up from germline, CDR1 is MNHNS and CDR2 is SASEGT. CDR3 length: 14 amino acids. The assay was immunoSEQ multiplex PCR, and TCRdb's table has in-frame clones only and misses some. The top ten clones hold about 0.34% of a sample with fewer than 1.8 million clones, 97% to 99% of them seen once. CD45RA-negative memory and CD45RA+ naive subsets were split from the CD4+ cells. This specimen belongs to a study of shared clonotypes between healthy human individuals. Study-level results: Non-shared clonotypes had lower generation probabilities than clonotypes shared by all four sorted-subset donors.

This clonotype originated in a man between 25 and 39 years old in good health. V and J are TRBV6-1 and TRBJ2-7; 7 bases align to TRBD1. Material for sequencing was naive CD4+ T cells sorted from blood. The subset was: CD45RA+ positively selected. CDR3 protein: CASSGRTGRGEQYF. The CDR3 bases are TGTGCCAGCAGTGGGAGGACAGGTAGGGGCGAGCAGTACTTC.